The 21 T cell receptor beta chains reported below all come from one sample, sequenced in a study of blood T cell repertoires in COVID-19. The table came from immunoSEQ multiplex PCR; TCRdb's copy has only in-frame clones and leaves some out. The sample records 210,000 or so clones, about 85% being singletons. The specimen was peripheral blood. Receptors originate from a woman aged 18-29 years who had recovered from COVID-19.

V gene TRBV7-9 combines with J gene TRBJ1-2; weak D call: TRBD1 (5 bases). The CDR3 totals 15 residues. Germline CDR1 SEHNR, CDR2 FQNEAQ (reference sequence). V lost 1 base and J lost 5, with 14 bases in between. CDR3 coding DNA: TGTGCCAGCAGCTTAGTGCTGGGCAGGGATTATGGCTACACCTTC. Residues: CASSLVLGRDYGYTF.

The chain is built from TRBV29-1 and TRBJ2-4; the match to TRBD1 covers 10 bases. With 5 bases clipped from V and 3 bases from J, the junction kept 4 bases outside the gene matches. CDR3 length equals 14 residues. From germline, CDR1 is SQVTM and CDR2 ANQGSEA. The CDR3 coding sequence is TGCAGCGTTCGGCGGACAGGGGGCAAAAACATTCAGTACTTC. It is translated as CSVRRTGGKNIQYF.

This clone was detected only a few times. This rearrangement joins TRBV12-3 or TRBV12-4 to TRBJ1-2; D not resolved. V shed 4 bases and J shed 4 bases, with 4 bases lying between them. CDR3 size: 11 residues. DNA for the CDR3: TGTGCCAGCAGTTCCAGCTATGGCTACACCTTC. Translating gives CASSSSYGYTF.

This clone has only one observation. The chain combines TRBV30 with TRBJ1-3; D is ambiguous. The CDR3 extends over 14 amino acids. Germline V gene lookup returns CDR1 GTSNPN and CDR2 SVGIG (reference sequence). The V end was cut by 3 bases, the J end by 0 bases, with 9 bases between. Here the CDR3 reads CAWRLGSSGNTIYF. The CDR3 nucleotides are TGTGCCTGGAGGCTGGGGAGCTCTGGAAACACCATATATTTT.

In this sample, this clone turned up a few times. The chain combines TRBV25-1 with TRBJ1-5; 7 bases map to TRBD1. This CDR3 comprises 14 residues. CDR1 and CDR2 from the germline V gene are MGHDK and SYGVNS. Trimming at V came to 4 bases and at J to 3 bases, leaving 3 bases not matched to a gene. The CDR3 region has the DNA TGTGCCAGCAGTGTTGGACAGGTCAATCAGCCCCAGCATTTT. Its translation: CASSVGQVNQPQHF.

The chain is built from TRBV25-1 and TRBJ2-7, with a weak D call TRBD1 (5 bases). V was cut by 4 bases and J by 0 bases, with 13 bases left in between. There are 15 residues in the CDR3. Germline CDR1 MGHDK, CDR2 SYGVNS. CDR3 sequence: CASSGWTDSSYEQYF. As DNA, the CDR3 is TGTGCCAGCAGTGGTTGGACCGACAGCTCCTACGAGCAGTACTTC.

This chain links TRBV4-3 with TRBJ2-3; D may be TRBD1 (6 bases). V dropped 3 bases and J dropped 2 bases, with 12 bases sitting between them. The length of the CDR3 is 15 residues. Germline V lookup: CDR1 LGHNA, CDR2 YSLEER. CDR3 DNA: TGCGCCAGCAGCCACGGGGCAGGGGCCACAGATACGCAGTATTTT. It codes for CASSHGAGATDTQYF.

V usage is TRBV11-2 and J usage is TRBJ2-3; TRBD2 matches at 10 bases. J lost 4 bases, V lost 4 bases, and 11 bases had no gene match. The CDR3 extends over 17 amino acids. Germline lookup yields CDR1 SGHAT and CDR2 FQNNGV. This CDR3 reads CASSSRTSGRIADTQYF. CDR3 bases: TGTGCCAGCAGCTCCCGGACTAGCGGACGTATCGCAGATACGCAGTATTTT.

The genes are TRBV9 and TRBJ2-5; tentatively, D is TRBD2 (6 bases). This CDR3 is 14 amino acids long. Per the germline V gene, CDR1 is SGDLS and CDR2 is YYNGEE. V lost 2 bases and J lost 7, with 15 bases in between. CDR3: CASSVQGTGGTQYF. The CDR3 DNA reads TGTGCCAGCAGCGTCCAAGGGACTGGCGGGACCCAGTACTTC.

The chain has TRBV2 and TRBJ1-2; no clear D gene. Trimming removed 6 bases from V and 0 bases from J, with 17 bases in between. Germline V gene lookup returns CDR1 SNHLY and CDR2 FYNNEI. The CDR3 sequence is 16 residues long. For the CDR3, the DNA is TGTGCCAGCAGCGTTGGAGCCAGCGAAGCTAACTATGGCTACACCTTC. It codes for CASSVGASEANYGYTF.

The chain couples TRBV20-1 to TRBJ2-7; no firm D call. This CDR3 is built from 14 residues. Deletions cut 3 bases from V and 0 bases from J, with 12 bases between. Germline V lookup: CDR1 DFQATT, CDR2 SNEGSKA (reference sequence). As DNA, the CDR3 is TGCAGTGCTAGTGGAGCCCCAAGCTCCTACGAGCAGTACTTC. It is translated as CSASGAPSSYEQYF.

The chain combines TRBV28 with TRBJ2-7; 13 bases are shared with TRBD2. V was clipped by 7 bases and J by 0 bases; unmatched bases: 12. This CDR3 is built from 18 residues. Germline assignment: CDR1 MDHEN and CDR2 SYDVKM. The DNA of the CDR3 is TGTGCCAGCACGCCTAATATCGGACTAGCGGGAGCCTCCTACGAGCAGTACTTC. Translation: CASTPNIGLAGASYEQYF.

This clone has a handful of counts. This chain uses TRBV6-2 or TRBV6-3 with TRBJ2-7; the D is unclear. The CDR3 is 13 amino acids. Per germline, CDR1 MNHEY and CDR2 SVGEGT. V lost 6 bases to trimming and J lost 0 bases, with 9 bases between them. The CDR3 region is CASSHYNSYEQYF. CDR3 bases: TGTGCCAGCAGCCACTATAACTCCTACGAGCAGTACTTC.

The chain couples TRBV14 to TRBJ1-2, with no clear D. The CDR3 contains 13 residues. Germline V gene sequence: CDR1 SGHDN, CDR2 FVKESK. Trimming took off 4 bases at V and 4 bases at J, with 10 bases between the two ends. The CDR3, as DNA: TGTGCCAGCAGCCTACAGAGCTTCTATGGCTACACCTTC. Its translation: CASSLQSFYGYTF.

This sequence joins TRBV9 and TRBJ2-3; 9 bases fit TRBD2. Germline V gene lookup returns CDR1 SGDLS and CDR2 YYNGEE. This CDR3 has 16 amino acids. V lost 0 bases and J lost 6; bases outside the gene matches: 8. The CDR3 DNA sequence: TGTGCCAGCAGCGTAGGAGGCGGGAGGGCCTCGGATACGCAGTATTTT. Protein: CASSVGGGRASDTQYF.

The rearrangement links TRBV11-3 to TRBJ1-3, with D possibly being TRBD1 (6 bases). This CDR3 has 14 residues. From germline, CDR1 is SGHNT and CDR2 YENEEA. V lost 5 bases and J 1 base, leaving 9 bases between the germline ends. For the CDR3, the DNA is TGTGCCAGCAGCAAGGGACATTCTGGAAACACCATATATTTT. Amino acid sequence: CASSKGHSGNTIYF.

This clone was recorded a few times. This chain joins TRBV27 and TRBJ1-6; tentatively, D is TRBD1 (5 bases). Trimming pared 5 bases from V and 7 bases from J, leaving 21 bases between. In germline, CDR1 is MNHEY, CDR2 SMNVEV (reference sequence). The CDR3 extends over 17 amino acids. CDR3 region: CASSLNGAGAVNSPLHF. The DNA of the CDR3 is TGTGCCAGCAGTCTCAACGGTGCTGGGGCGGTAAATTCACCCCTCCACTTT.

The chain is built from TRBV13 and TRBJ2-7; D unresolved. The CDR3 extends over 14 amino acids. Per germline, CDR1 PRHDT and CDR2 FYEKMQ (reference sequence). Trimming removed 1 base from V and 0 bases from J, with 7 bases in between. Here the CDR3 reads CASSLDGSSYEQYF. CDR3 sequence (DNA): TGTGCCAGCAGCTTAGACGGTTCCTCCTACGAGCAGTACTTC.

This chain links TRBV4-2 with TRBJ2-7, with 7 bases identical to TRBD1. Germline trimming cut 3 bases from V and 4 bases from J; bases unmatched to any gene: 12. Germline lookup yields CDR1 LGHNA and CDR2 YNFKEQ. The CDR3 loop spans 16 amino acids. The CDR3 spells CASSQLGTDDSYEQYF. CDR3 sequence (DNA): TGTGCCAGCAGCCAGCTAGGGACAGACGACTCTTACGAGCAGTACTTC.

About this clone: The germline gene is not matched at one end of the junction; a read error may be the cause. The chain has TRBV6-2 or TRBV6-3 and TRBJ2-1; 11 nucleotides agree with TRBD2. Germline loops: CDR1 MNHEY, CDR2 SVGEGT. This CDR3 region has 15 residues. Written as DNA, the CDR3 is TGTGCCAGCAGTTACGGACGAGGTTCTAGCGGGAGGATTCTCTTC. Encoded protein: CASSYGRGSSGRILF.

This clone appeared a few times. The V and J genes are TRBV4-2 and TRBJ2-7; TRBD2 matches at 8 bases. The V and J ends lost 0 bases and 5 bases, in that order; junction bases with no gene match: 9. This CDR3 contains 16 residues. Germline lookup yields CDR1 LGHNA and CDR2 YNFKEQ. This CDR3 is CASSQELGRAVDEQYF. In DNA, the CDR3 is TGTGCCAGCAGCCAAGAACTCGGGAGGGCCGTAGACGAGCAGTACTTC.